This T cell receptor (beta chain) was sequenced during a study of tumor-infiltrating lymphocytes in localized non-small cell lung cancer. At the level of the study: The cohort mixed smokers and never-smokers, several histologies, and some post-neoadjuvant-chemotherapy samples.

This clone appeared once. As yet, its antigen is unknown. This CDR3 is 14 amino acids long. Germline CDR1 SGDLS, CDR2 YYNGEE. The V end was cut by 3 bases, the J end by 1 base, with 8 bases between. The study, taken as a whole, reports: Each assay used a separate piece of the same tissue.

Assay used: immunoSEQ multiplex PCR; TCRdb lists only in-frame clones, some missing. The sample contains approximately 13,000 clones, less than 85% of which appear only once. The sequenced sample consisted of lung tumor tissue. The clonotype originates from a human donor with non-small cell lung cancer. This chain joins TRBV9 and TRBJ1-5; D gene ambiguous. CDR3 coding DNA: TGTGCCAGCAGCGCGCCCGGGAGCAATCAGCCCCAGCATTTT. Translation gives CASSAPGSNQPQHF. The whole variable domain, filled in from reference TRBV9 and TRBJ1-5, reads DSGVTQTPKHLITATGQRVTLRCSPRSGDLSVYWYQQSLDQGLQFLIQYYNGEERAKGNILERFSAQQFPDLHSELNLSSLELGDSALYFCASSAPGSNQPQHFGDGTRLSIL.